This paragraph reports one T cell receptor beta chain. This sample was included in a study of blood T cell repertoires in COVID-19. Germline V gene lookup returns CDR1 LNHNV and CDR2 YYDKDF (reference sequence). V was cut by 5 bases and J by 8 bases, with 13 bases left in between. CDR3 size: 14 residues. Assay used: immunoSEQ multiplex PCR; TCRdb lists only in-frame clones, some missing. The table includes hundreds of thousands of clones, 89% detected once. The sample consisted of peripheral blood. The source is a woman in her twenties or thirties with COVID-19, enrolled during active disease. The chain is built from TRBV15 and TRBJ1-6; D may be TRBD1 (5 bases). The CDR3 region has the DNA TGTGCCACCAGCCCATACAGGTCAGATTCACCCCTCCACTTT. Translated, it gives CATSPYRSDSPLHF.